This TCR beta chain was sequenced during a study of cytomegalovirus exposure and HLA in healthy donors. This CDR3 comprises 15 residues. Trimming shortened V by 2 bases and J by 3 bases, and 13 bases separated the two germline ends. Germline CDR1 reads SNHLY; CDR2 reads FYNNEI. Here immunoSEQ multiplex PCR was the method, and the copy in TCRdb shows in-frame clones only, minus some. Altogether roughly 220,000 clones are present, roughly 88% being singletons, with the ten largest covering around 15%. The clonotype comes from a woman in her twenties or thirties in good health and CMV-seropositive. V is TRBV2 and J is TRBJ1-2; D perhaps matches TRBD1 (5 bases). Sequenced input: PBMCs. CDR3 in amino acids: CASSEIWQGYYGYTF. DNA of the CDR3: TGTGCCAGCAGTGAAATCTGGCAGGGATACTATGGCTACACCTTC.